Included here is one T cell receptor beta chain sequence, with context. This sample was included in a study of sequential checkpoint blockade in melanoma. Germline V gives CDR1 SQVTM, CDR2 ANQGSEA. The CDR3 length is 14 residues. Libraries were prepared by immunoSEQ multiplex PCR; TCRdb keeps only in-frame clonotypes and omits some of them. The table has fewer than 40,000 clones, approximately 90% seen once. Sample treatment: randomized to nivolumab then ipilimumab (arm A) or the reverse (arm B). The specimen was CD8+ T cells sorted from blood (inferred from file names), collected from a patient given nivolumab and ipilimumab in sequence. The sequence came from a human donor with melanoma. V and J are TRBV29-1 and TRBJ2-7, with D possibly matching TRBD2 (5 bases). The better agreement between TRBJ2-1 and the DNA end casts doubt on the J call. In DNA, the CDR3 is TGCAGCGCCGAAAGCTGGGAGTGGCGCAACGAGCAGTTCTTC. Encoded protein: CSAESWEWRNEQFF.